These 11 T cell receptor beta chains were all obtained from the same sample, sequenced in a study of identical twins' blood T cells. TCRdb reprocessed the 5' RACE reads via MiXCR and lists one record per CDR3 protein. The sample shows 300,000 to 400,000 distinct CDR3 sequences, over 25% of them seen only once. Sequencing was performed on PBMCs. The receptors come from a woman aged 18-55 years in good health.

The chain has TRBV11-2 and TRBJ2-1; TRBD2 might be the D (5 bases). The CDR3 sequence is 16 residues long. Germline CDR1 reads SGHAT; CDR2 reads FQNNGV. Trimming cost V 5 bases and J 4 bases, with 18 bases left between them. The DNA for the CDR3 is TGTGCCAGCAGCCACGGGTCACTAGTTGGGTACAATGAGCAGTTCTTC. Translated, it gives CASSHGSLVGYNEQFF.

In its sample, this clonotype was seen a few times. One junction end does not reproduce the germline sequence, and a read error may be involved. The rearrangement joins TRBV3-1 to TRBJ1-1, with no clear D. Germline-derived CDR1 and CDR2 are LGHDT and YNNKEL (reference sequence). The CDR3 consists of 14 residues. The CDR3 loop reads CASSEWGMNAEAFF. In DNA, the CDR3 is TGTGCCAGCAGCGAATGGGGAATGAACGCTGAAGCTTTCTTT.

The chain uses TRBV28 and TRBJ1-1, with TRBD1 identical over 7 bases. Per the germline V gene, CDR1 is MDHEN and CDR2 is SYDVKM. The length of the CDR3 is 12 residues. With V trimmed by 8 bases and J by 3 bases, 3 bases remained unmatched. This chain's CDR3 is CASAQGYTEAFF. The CDR3 DNA sequence: TGTGCCAGCGCACAGGGGTACACTGAAGCTTTCTTT.

This clonotype was recorded a few times. The chain couples TRBV7-6 to TRBJ2-1; the D is unclear. The CDR3 totals 16 residues. Looked up from germline, CDR1 is SGHVS and CDR2 is FNYEAQ. Deletions cut 4 bases from V and 2 bases from J, with 15 bases between. In DNA form, the CDR3 reads TGTGCCAGCAGCTCGGGCCCTAAGGAGCCCTACAATGAGCAGTTCTTC. It is translated as CASSSGPKEPYNEQFF.

This clonotype was seen a few times. The rearrangement uses TRBV20-1 and TRBJ1-2; TRBD1 matches at 8 bases. Looked up from germline, CDR1 is DFQATT and CDR2 is SNEGSKA (reference sequence). This CDR3 contains 13 residues. Trimming removed 3 bases from V and 7 bases from J; junction bases left unmatched: 7. The CDR3 DNA reads as TGCAGTGCTAGCGACGAGACAGGGGTTGGCTACACCTTC. Encoded protein: CSASDETGVGYTF.

A few counts support this clonotype. The chain couples TRBV12-3 or TRBV12-4 to TRBJ1-2; weak D call: TRBD1 (5 bases). Trimming removed 2 bases at V and 4 bases at J, with 17 bases between. This CDR3 is 16 amino acids long. The CDR3 reads CASSLPSRGSSYGYTF. CDR3 DNA: TGTGCCAGCAGTTTACCTTCAAGGGGTAGTAGCTATGGCTACACCTTC.

This clonotype was counted a single time. A read error may be the cause here, since a much bigger clone is one base away. Here the CDR3 omits its conserved ending phenylalanine or tryptophan, so a read error is the likely source. The V and J genes are TRBV5-1 and TRBJ1-1, with a possible D match to TRBD1 (5 bases). The CDR3 has 15 residues. With 0 bases removed from V and 3 bases from J, the gap between germline ends came to 12 bases. Germline CDR1 is SGHRS and CDR2 is YFSETQ. CDR3 in amino acids: CASSLGREDDTEAFS. CDR3 bases: TGCGCCAGCAGCTTGGGCAGGGAAGATGACACTGAAGCTTTCTCT.

This clonotype was counted once. V gene TRBV6-6 combines with J gene TRBJ2-1; D gene uncertain. This CDR3 region has 15 residues. The germline V gene encodes CDR1 MNHNY and CDR2 SVGAGI (reference sequence). Between the trimmed V and J ends, which lost 7 bases and 2 bases, there was a span of 15 bases. CDR3 sequence reads: CASTTGRFTYNEQFF. In DNA, the CDR3 is TGTGCCAGCACCACCGGACGTTTCACCTACAATGAGCAGTTCTTC.

This clonotype was recorded a few times. V and J are TRBV2 and TRBJ1-1; D not certain. The germline CDR1 and CDR2 sequences are SNHLY and FYNNEI. V lost 2 bases to trimming and J lost 2 bases, with 9 bases between them. The CDR3 is 14 amino acids. The CDR3 nucleotides are TGTGCCAGCAGTGAACTTACAGAAAACACTGAAGCTTTCTTT. It is translated as CASSELTENTEAFF.

The table lists this clonotype with many counts. The V and J genes are TRBV20-1 and TRBJ1-4; possibly TRBD1 for D (5 bases). CDR3 length: 13 residues. Deletions cut 2 bases from V and 4 bases from J, with 8 bases between. The germline CDR1 and CDR2 sequences are DFQATT and SNEGSKA (reference sequence). DNA of the CDR3: TGCAGTGCTAGATCAGGGAGTAATGAAAAACTGTTTTTT. It encodes CSARSGSNEKLFF.

This clonotype was observed a handful of times. The genes are TRBV19 and TRBJ1-5; D remains ambiguous. The V gene lost 4 bases and the J gene lost 3 bases, with 13 bases spanning the gap. Per germline, CDR1 LNHDA and CDR2 SQIVND (reference sequence). The CDR3 is made up of 15 amino acids. The DNA of the CDR3 is TGTGCCAGTAGTAGCCACAACCCTTACAATCAGCCCCAGCATTTT. This translates into CASSSHNPYNQPQHF.